This TCR beta chain comes out of a study of monozygotic twins with inflammatory bowel disease (dated by TCRdb to about 2019). Background for the entire study: The complete study included about 30 monozygotic twin pairs: 19 IBD-discordant Danish pairs and nine German pairs, of which four were IBD-concordant and five were IBD-discordant. Disease-associated traits were sought mainly through comparisons between IBD patients and their genetically identical healthy co-twins within discordant pairs. Each individual had, on average, about 151 000 unique TCRalpha sequences and 181 000 unique TCRbeta sequences available for analysis. The study at large found these results: TCRbeta repertoire diversity, by inverse Simpson index, was decreased in IBD patients compared with their healthy co-twins. The analysis was unable to tell apart different T cell subtypes. Compared with healthy twins, IBD patients shared fewer clonotypes with other individuals, and the difference was most pronounced in patients with signs of disease activity. No single strong signal or clonotype linked to IBD turned up in the results, so the idea that one exists was not supported. Differing immunosuppressive treatments among patients may have added background noise and inter-individual variability to the repertoires. Repertoire similarity did not differ between concordant and discordant twins, possibly due to limited statistical power.

A roughly 2.5 ml peripheral blood sample was drawn into PAXgene tubes per donor and stored at -80°C. Without any T cell sorting, total RNA was extracted from whole blood using the PAXgene blood miRNA kit on an automated QIAcube. Deep TCRalpha and TCRbeta repertoire profiling with unique molecular barcoding was performed on peripheral blood of monozygotic twin pairs concordant or discordant for inflammatory bowel disease. Smoking habits were recorded for all twin pairs, with individuals classified as current, former or never smokers. To note about this clonotype: Its antigen specificity is not known.

The library was prepared using 5' RACE. For each TCR library, approximately 3.5 ug of total RNA was used. cDNA was synthesized with SMARTScribe reverse transcriptase in eight separate reactions per sample. During cDNA synthesis, template switching was used to introduce unique molecular identifiers that contained a 6-nucleotide sample barcode. Two nested PCRs of roughly 16 and 10 cycles amplified the TCRalpha and TCRbeta cDNA, and bead purification followed each PCR. Before amplification, the cDNA was both treated with uracil DNA-glycosylase and purified with the QIAquick PCR purification kit. The second PCR was the step at which Illumina TruSeq-compatible adapters and sample-specific barcodes were added. Library quality and concentration were checked on TapeStation and Qubit, and libraries were pooled at roughly 5.1 ng each. Sequencing of pooled libraries was carried out on an Illumina HiSeq2500 single-index Rapid Run using 2 x 100 bp reads and custom sequencing primers. The authors' analysis ran thus. MiGEC version 1.2.6 was used for UMI-based consensus assembly, which corrected PCR and sequencing errors. MiXCR version 2.1.1 was used for V(D)J alignment, clonotype assembly and CDR3 extraction. Gene usage, clonotype sharing and MAIT/NKT TCR abundance were normalised by analysing the top 1000, 10 000 and 20 000 clonotypes per sample. After downsampling to 27 000 UMIs, diversity was calculated as the inverse Simpson index using the vegan R package. Paired Mann-Whitney U tests on discordant twin pairs were used, with Benjamini-Hochberg multiple-testing correction. After the reads were reprocessed by TCRdb, one entry was made per CDR3 protein sequence, with no DNA. V and J calls and clone size were set by TCRdb, not the authors. The sample's table lists a count of about 450,000 distinct CDR3 sequences. The ten biggest clones cover 2.4% of the sample.

Sequenced input: blood. The TCR was taken from a human donor with ulcerative colitis or Crohn's disease, or a healthy co-twin of an affected twin (not recorded which).

The CDR3 corresponds to CSAWTGGSGTGELFF. The sequence joins TRBV20-1 to TRBJ2-2; TCRdb gives TRBD2 as the D gene, but with no DNA this cannot be confirmed. CDR1 DFQATT and CDR2 SNEGSKA were looked up in the germline V gene (reference sequence). Spanning cysteine to phenylalanine, the CDR3 consists of 15 amino acids. The nucleotide record is missing.